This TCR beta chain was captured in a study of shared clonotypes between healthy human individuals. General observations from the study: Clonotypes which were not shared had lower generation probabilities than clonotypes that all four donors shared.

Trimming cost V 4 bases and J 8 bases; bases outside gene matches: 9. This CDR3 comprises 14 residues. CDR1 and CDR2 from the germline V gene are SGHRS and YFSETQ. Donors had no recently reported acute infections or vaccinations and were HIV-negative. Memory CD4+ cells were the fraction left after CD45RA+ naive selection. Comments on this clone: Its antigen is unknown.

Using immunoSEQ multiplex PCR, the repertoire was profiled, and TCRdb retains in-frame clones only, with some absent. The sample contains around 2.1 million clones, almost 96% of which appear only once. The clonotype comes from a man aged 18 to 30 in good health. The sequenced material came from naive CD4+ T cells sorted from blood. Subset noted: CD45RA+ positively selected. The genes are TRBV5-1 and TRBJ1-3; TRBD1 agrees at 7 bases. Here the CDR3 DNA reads TGCGCCAGCAGCATAGGGACAGCCATTGACACCATATATTTT. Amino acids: CASSIGTAIDTIYF.